This T cell receptor (beta chain) was found in a study of T cells in Graves' hyperthyroidism and ophthalmopathy. Study-level findings and limits: Most expanded thyroid clonotypes above 0.001 also appeared in blood.

Unmatched junction bases numbered 3, after V lost 2 bases and J lost 2 bases. Germline V gene sequence: CDR1 SGHAT, CDR2 FQNNGV. This CDR3 has 15 residues. This clonotype appeared a few times. What it binds is not known. TCR beta CDR3 sequences were amplified from RNA transcripts. In the first-round RT-PCR of the TCR CDR3, the HTBI primer set was used. TCRdb redid the calling of the multiplex PCR reads with MiXCR, one entry per CDR3 protein. The table has about 570,000 distinct CDR3 sequences, roughly 50% seen once. The receptor was isolated from an adult woman with Graves' disease, either hyperthyroidism or ophthalmopathy (not recorded which). The material sequenced was peripheral blood or thyroid tissue (not recorded which). The rearrangement links TRBV11-2 to TRBJ2-5; 9 bases are a match to TRBD2. The CDR3 bases are TGTGCCAGCAGCTTAACGGGACTAGCACAAGAGACCCAGTACTTC. Residues: CASSLTGLAQETQYF.